These 5 T cell receptor beta chains share one sample of origin, sequenced in a study of blood T cell repertoires in COVID-19. Some clones are missing from TCRdb's copy, which holds only in-frame ones; the method was immunoSEQ multiplex PCR. The sample holds around 250,000 clones, around 83% seen once. The sequenced sample was peripheral blood. These receptors originate from a man aged 25-40 years who had recovered from COVID-19.

The chain joins TRBV12-3 or TRBV12-4 to TRBJ2-1; D gene unclear. Trimming took off 1 base at V and 8 bases at J, with 6 bases between the two ends. The CDR3 runs 12 residues. In DNA form, the CDR3 reads TGTGCCAGCAGTTTAGTGGCTTATGAGCAGTTCTTC. It codes for CASSLVAYEQFF.

The chain carries TRBV27 and TRBJ2-3; 10 nucleotides align to TRBD2. Unmatched junction bases numbered 10, after V lost 6 bases and J lost 4 bases. This CDR3 has 16 residues. Germline CDR1 MNHEY, CDR2 SMNVEV (reference sequence). The CDR3 region is CASRLGTSEFSDTQYF. In nucleotides, the CDR3 is TGTGCCAGCAGGTTGGGGACTAGCGAGTTTTCAGATACGCAGTATTTT.

The chain recombines TRBV19 with TRBJ1-5; the D is unclear. CDR1 is LNHDA, CDR2 SQIVND, per germline (reference sequence). The CDR3 totals 14 residues. V lost 4 bases and J 2 bases, leaving 9 bases between the germline ends. Here the CDR3 reads CASSTDSGNQPQHF. For the CDR3, the DNA is TGTGCCAGTAGTACGGACTCCGGCAATCAGCCCCAGCATTTT.

This clone was seen at least ten times. The chain combines TRBV5-4 with TRBJ1-5; D may be TRBD1 (6 bases). This CDR3 comprises 18 residues. The germline V gene encodes CDR1 SGHNT and CDR2 YYREEE (reference sequence). V was shortened by 6 bases and J by 6 bases, with 28 bases between the two germline ends. CDR3 nucleotide sequence: TGTGCCAGCACCCCGCTGTTGGAAAACAGGGTATCTGGTCAGCCCCAGCATTTT. Protein: CASTPLLENRVSGQPQHF.

The chain employs TRBV7-3 and TRBJ2-3; 8 positions agree with TRBD2. The V segment lost 0 bases and the J segment 1 base; nucleotides outside the gene matches: 3. CDR3 length: 16 residues. In germline, CDR1 is SGHTA, CDR2 FQGTGA. The CDR3 DNA reads as TGTGCCAGCAGCTTAACCAGCGGGGGCCGCACAGATACGCAGTATTTT. It encodes CASSLTSGGRTDTQYF.